These 28 T cell receptor beta chains came from one sample sequenced in a study of cytomegalovirus exposure and HLA in healthy donors. 13 Jbeta primers and 60 Vbeta primers were used for the PCR. Profiling relied on immunoSEQ multiplex PCR, and the TCRdb table lists in-frame clones only, not all of them. The sample records under 85,000 clones, 78% being singletons. The sample was PBMCs. The receptor set was obtained from a man aged 40-49 years in good health and CMV-seronegative.

V usage is TRBV28 and J usage is TRBJ1-6; 7 bases are a match to TRBD1. CDR1 is MDHEN and CDR2 is SYDVKM in the germline V gene. The CDR3 loop spans 14 amino acids. V lost 6 bases, J lost 14 bases, and 13 bases stayed unmatched. CDR3 protein: CASSETGIRTALHF. CDR3 nucleotides: TGTGCCAGCAGCGAGACAGGGATTCGTACAGCCCTCCACTTT.

The chain uses TRBV28 and TRBJ2-5, with TRBD2 as a possible D gene (6 bases). The closer fit of TRBJ2-7 to the DNA end suggests the J call may be wrong. This CDR3 spans 11 amino acids. Germline V gene data show CDR1 as MDHEN and CDR2 as SYDVKM. CDR3 sequence (DNA): TGTGCCAGCCGGGGGTCCTACGAGCAGTACTTC. The encoded protein is CASRGSYEQYF.

The rearrangement links TRBV10-3 to TRBJ2-2; 7 bases match TRBD1. With V trimmed by 6 bases and J by 4 bases, 11 bases remained unmatched. The V gene's germline CDR1 is ENHRY and CDR2 SYGVKD. This CDR3 comprises 16 residues. CDR3 in DNA: TGTGCCATCAGAGAATCTACGACAGGGCCCACCGGGGAGCTGTTTTTT. As protein: CAIRESTTGPTGELFF.

The rearrangement uses TRBV2 and TRBJ2-3; 7 bases align to TRBD2. The germline V gene encodes CDR1 SNHLY and CDR2 FYNNEI. The CDR3 covers 17 residues. V was clipped by 5 bases and J by 0 bases; unmatched bases: 11. The chain's CDR3 is CASSSTSPTPSTDTQYF. The DNA for the CDR3 is TGTGCCAGCAGTTCGACTAGCCCTACACCTAGCACAGATACGCAGTATTTT. The variable domain in full, completed from reference TRBV2 and TRBJ2-3, reads EPEVTQTPSHQVTQMGQEVILRCVPISNHLYFYWYRQILGQKVEFLVSFYNNEISEKSEIFDDQFSVERPDGSNFTLKIRSTKLEDSAMYFCASSSTSPTPSTDTQYFGPGTRLTVL.

The genes are TRBV28 and TRBJ2-5, with D unclear. V was shortened by 3 bases and J by 4 bases, with 3 bases between the two germline ends. This CDR3 comprises 11 residues. Germline CDR1 and CDR2: MDHEN and SYDVKM. The CDR3 is CASSFRETQYF. CDR3 in DNA: TGTGCCAGCAGTTTTCGAGAGACCCAGTACTTC.

The gene calls are TRBV25-1 and TRBJ2-7; D is perhaps TRBD1 (6 bases). Trimming took 4 bases from V and 0 from J, leaving 13 bases between them. Germline V gene data show CDR1 as MGHDK and CDR2 as SYGVNS. CDR3 length: 15 amino acids. In DNA, the CDR3 is TGTGCCAGCAGTGGCCCGACAGGTTCCTCCTACGAGCAGTACTTC. Its translation: CASSGPTGSSYEQYF.

The CDR3 bases are TGTGCCAGCTCGCCGGACAGGGGGATCCATGGCTACACCTTC. It specifies CASSPDRGIHGYTF. The chain has TRBV2 and TRBJ1-2; 10 nucleotides align to TRBD1. The germline V gene has CDR1 SNHLY and CDR2 FYNNEI. Trimming cost V 8 bases and J 6 bases; bases outside gene matches: 9. The CDR3 has 14 amino acids.

This clone has only one observation. The chain has TRBV7-6 and TRBJ1-3, with a tentative D call TRBD1 (6 bases). The CDR3 loop spans 16 amino acids. The V gene lost 5 bases and the J gene lost 4 bases, with 18 bases spanning the gap. Germline V gene sequence: CDR1 SGHVS, CDR2 FNYEAQ. The CDR3 sequence is CASSPTGGPGGNTIYF. CDR3 DNA sequence: TGTGCCAGCAGCCCCACGGGGGGGCCGGGAGGAAACACCATATATTTT.

This clone was counted between two and nine times. This CDR3 reads CASRDSSFYEQYF. The CDR3 bases are TGTGCCAGCAGGGACTCCTCCTTCTACGAGCAGTACTTC. The chain recombines TRBV28 with TRBJ2-7; D might be TRBD2 (5 bases). V shed 6 bases and J shed 3 bases, with 12 bases lying between them. CDR1 is MDHEN, CDR2 SYDVKM, per germline. CDR3 length: 13 amino acids. Drawing the rest from reference TRBV28 and TRBJ2-7, the complete variable domain is DVKVTQSSRYLVKRTGEKVFLECVQDMDHENMFWYRQDPGLGLRLIYFSYDVKMKEKGDIPEGYSVSREKKERFSLILESASTNQTSMYLCASRDSSFYEQYFGPGTRLTVT.

J is TRBJ2-3 and V is TRBV4-1; TRBD1 is a possible D gene (6 bases). The V gene lost 4 bases and the J gene lost 1 base, with 12 bases spanning the gap. CDR3 length: 15 residues. Germline V lookup: CDR1 MGHRA, CDR2 YSYEKL. CDR3 coding DNA: TGCGCCAGCAGCCTACAGGGTTTGGGCACAGATACGCAGTATTTT. The encoded protein is CASSLQGLGTDTQYF.

The gene calls are TRBV2 and TRBJ2-1; 13 bases are shared with TRBD2. V was clipped by 6 bases and J by 3 bases; unmatched bases: 2. CDR3 length: 15 residues. The germline CDR1 and CDR2 sequences are SNHLY and FYNNEI. Here the CDR3 DNA reads TGTGCCAGCAGAGGGACTAGCGGGGTCTACAATGAGCAGTTCTTC. This gives the protein CASRGTSGVYNEQFF.

CDR3 amino acids: CAWSRDSSYNEQFF. CDR3 DNA sequence: TGTGCCTGGAGTAGAGACAGCTCCTACAATGAGCAGTTCTTC. The chain employs TRBV30 and TRBJ2-1; D may be TRBD1 (5 bases). The V end was cut by 2 bases, the J end by 0 bases, with 8 bases between. Germline V lookup: CDR1 GTSNPN, CDR2 SVGIG (reference sequence). CDR3 length: 14 amino acids.

The J gene is TRBJ1-2, the V gene TRBV19; D remains ambiguous. CDR1 and CDR2 (germline): LNHDA, SQIVND (reference sequence). The CDR3 has 15 residues. The ends were cut back, 3 bases at V and 4 bases at J, with 15 bases in the middle. The CDR3: CASSISRWQVYGYTF. DNA for the CDR3: TGTGCCAGTAGTATCTCTCGGTGGCAGGTCTATGGCTACACCTTC.

This clone came up once. V is TRBV5-1 and J is TRBJ2-7; a possible D gene is TRBD1 (6 bases). Per germline, CDR1 SGHRS and CDR2 YFSETQ. The V end was cut by 0 bases, the J end by 2 bases, with 18 bases between. The CDR3 is made up of 17 amino acids. CDR3 coding DNA: TGCGCCAGCAGCTTGGATGGACAGACAATCCAACCCTACGAGCAGTACTTC. This codes for CASSLDGQTIQPYEQYF.

The V and J genes are TRBV4-1 and TRBJ2-3; TRBD2 aligns across 13 bases. Germline-derived CDR1 and CDR2 are MGHRA and YSYEKL. This CDR3 contains 19 residues. The J segment lost 3 bases and the V segment lost 0 bases, leaving 9 bases of the junction unmatched. The DNA for the CDR3 is TGCGCCAGCAGCCAAGACTTACTAGCGGGAGGGCGTAGGACAGATACGCAGTATTTT. Translating gives CASSQDLLAGGRRTDTQYF.

This clone was observed once. Its ends do not fully match the called genes, so a read error is possible. The rearrangement joins TRBV7-9 to TRBJ2-1; D is perhaps TRBD2 (5 bases). The CDR3 is 16 residues long. Germline CDR1 is SEHNR and CDR2 is FQNEAQ (reference sequence). The DNA of the CDR3 is TGTTCCAGCAGCTTATCGTTGGGAGAAACCTACAATGAGCAGTTCTTC. Amino acids: CSSSLSLGETYNEQFF.

This rearrangement joins TRBV29-1 to TRBJ1-1; D not certain. With 4 bases removed from V and 4 bases from J, the gap between germline ends came to 7 bases. Germline V gives CDR1 SQVTM, CDR2 ANQGSEA. The CDR3 covers 11 residues. CDR3 nucleotides: TGCAGCGTTGCATTGCGCACTGAAGCTTTCTTT. Translation gives CSVALRTEAFF.

V usage is TRBV4-2 and J usage is TRBJ1-3; D ambiguous. Looked up from germline, CDR1 is LGHNA and CDR2 is YNFKEQ. Deletions cut 1 base from V and 0 bases from J, with 10 bases between. The CDR3 runs 16 residues. This CDR3 is CASSQAITSSGNTIYF. The CDR3 DNA reads TGTGCCAGCAGCCAAGCGATTACGAGCTCTGGAAACACCATATATTTT.

The J gene is TRBJ1-5, the V gene TRBV28; TRBD1 matches at 9 bases. The CDR3 sequence is 15 residues long. Trimming took 8 bases from V and 3 from J; bases not matched to a gene: 8. Per germline, CDR1 MDHEN and CDR2 SYDVKM. The CDR3 loop is CASSRTGVYNQPQHF. CDR3 nucleotides: TGTGCCAGCTCCCGGACAGGGGTTTACAATCAGCCCCAGCATTTT.

This clone turned up a few times. The CDR3 reads CASSLQGGGDEQFF. The CDR3 DNA is TGTGCCAGCAGCTTACAGGGGGGTGGTGATGAGCAGTTCTTC. The rearrangement joins TRBV11-3 to TRBJ2-1; a possible D gene is TRBD1 (7 bases). V was trimmed by 2 bases and J by 8 bases, leaving 13 bases between them. Germline V lookup: CDR1 SGHNT, CDR2 YENEEA. The CDR3 has 14 residues.

CDR3 in amino acids: CASRGDSEQFF. The CDR3 DNA sequence: TGTGCCAGCAGGGGGGACAGTGAGCAGTTCTTC. The chain joins TRBV6-5 to TRBJ2-1; TRBD1 matches 7 bases. The junction had 2 bases not matched to a gene; V was cut back by 6 bases and J by 9 bases. Germline-derived CDR1 and CDR2 are MNHEY and SVGAGI. CDR3 length: 11 residues.

The chain joins TRBV19 to TRBJ1-5, with 9 nucleotides matching TRBD1. This CDR3 has 15 residues. The germline V gene encodes CDR1 LNHDA and CDR2 SQIVND (reference sequence). Trimming removed 4 bases from V and 7 bases from J; junction bases left unmatched: 8. The CDR3 is CASSTYGTGKQPQHF. The CDR3 DNA reads TGTGCCAGTAGTACTTACGGGACAGGGAAACAGCCCCAGCATTTT.

There are a few counts of this clone. This rearrangement joins TRBV7-2 to TRBJ2-7; a weak D match, TRBD1 (5 bases). V lost 4 bases to trimming and J lost 5 bases, with 9 bases between them. The V gene's germline CDR1 is SGHTA and CDR2 FQGNSA. The CDR3 contains 12 residues. CDR3 sequence reads: CASSYAGNEQYF. The CDR3 coding sequence is TGTGCCAGCAGCTACGCAGGGAACGAGCAGTACTTC.

The chain employs TRBV2 and TRBJ2-7; D remains ambiguous. The CDR3 runs 11 residues. Germline lookup yields CDR1 SNHLY and CDR2 FYNNEI. V lost 8 bases to trimming and J lost 3 bases, with 8 bases between them. The CDR3 loop reads CASAPGYEQYF. The CDR3 DNA reads as TGTGCCAGCGCGCCCGGCTACGAGCAGTACTTC.

The CDR3 coding sequence is TGTGCCAGCAGCCCTCGGACTAGCGTCTCTTACAATGAGCAGTTCTTC. Protein: CASSPRTSVSYNEQFF. This chain connects TRBV7-2 to TRBJ2-1; 9 bases map to TRBD2. This CDR3 region has 16 residues. With V trimmed by 5 bases and J by 4 bases, 9 bases remained unmatched. Germline CDR1 reads SGHTA; CDR2 reads FQGNSA.

This clone was counted a single time. The chain joins TRBV7-9 to TRBJ1-3; weak D call: TRBD1 (6 bases). From germline, CDR1 is SEHNR and CDR2 FQNEAQ (reference sequence). This CDR3 spans 19 amino acids. Trimming cost V 6 bases and J 5 bases, with 29 bases left between them. CDR3 loop: CASSPTRVANRDNRNTIYF. The CDR3 region has the DNA TGTGCCAGCAGTCCGACGAGGGTGGCGAACCGGGACAACCGAAACACCATATATTTT.

This clone appeared a single time. The V and J genes are TRBV15 and TRBJ1-5; unclear D gene. Germline loops: CDR1 LNHNV, CDR2 YYDKDF (reference sequence). V was pared by 1 base and J by 6 bases, with 10 bases between. The CDR3 has 14 amino acids. The CDR3 reads CATSRVEGGQPQHF. The CDR3 DNA reads TGTGCCACCAGCAGAGTTGAGGGAGGTCAGCCCCAGCATTTT.

The J gene is TRBJ1-1, the V gene TRBV29-1; D call uncertain. Per the germline V gene, CDR1 is SQVTM and CDR2 is ANQGSEA. The CDR3 is made up of 12 amino acids. Trimming stripped 4 bases from V and 5 bases from J, with 11 bases between. The DNA for the CDR3 is TGCAGCGTTGCGCGAGCGTATACTGAAGCTTTCTTT. This codes for CSVARAYTEAFF. Using reference TRBV29-1 and TRBJ1-1 for the parts outside the CDR3, the full variable domain is SAVISQKPSRDICQRGTSLTIQCQVDSQVTMMFWYRQQPGQSLTLIATANQGSEATYESGFVIDKFPISRPNLTFSTLTVSNMSPEDSSIYLCSVARAYTEAFFGQGTRLTVV.